The sequence of this T cell receptor (beta chain) was determined in a study of PD-L1 blockade in urothelial cancer. Looking at the study overall: Patients had undergone 0 to 3 prior chemotherapy regimens.

Only in-frame clones appear in the TCRdb table, and some are missing; sequencing was by immunoSEQ multiplex PCR. The table shows about 74,000 clones, with around 84% occurring only once. Each patient contributed between 1 and 8 total time points of blood mononuclear cells, pretreatment and during treatment. This CDR3 contains 16 residues. V dropped 8 bases and J dropped 0 bases, with 17 bases sitting between them. Germline V gene lookup returns CDR1 MDHEN and CDR2 SYDVKM. The origin of this receptor is a man aged 65 to 79 with urothelial cancer. The specimen was PBMCs, collected around atezolizumab (anti-PD-L1) treatment. The gene calls are TRBV28 and TRBJ1-5; tentative D call: TRBD1 (5 bases). The CDR3 coding sequence is TGTGCCAGCCGGGGGTTGGCCAGCGATAGCAATCAGCCCCAGCATTTT. Protein sequence: CASRGLASDSNQPQHF.